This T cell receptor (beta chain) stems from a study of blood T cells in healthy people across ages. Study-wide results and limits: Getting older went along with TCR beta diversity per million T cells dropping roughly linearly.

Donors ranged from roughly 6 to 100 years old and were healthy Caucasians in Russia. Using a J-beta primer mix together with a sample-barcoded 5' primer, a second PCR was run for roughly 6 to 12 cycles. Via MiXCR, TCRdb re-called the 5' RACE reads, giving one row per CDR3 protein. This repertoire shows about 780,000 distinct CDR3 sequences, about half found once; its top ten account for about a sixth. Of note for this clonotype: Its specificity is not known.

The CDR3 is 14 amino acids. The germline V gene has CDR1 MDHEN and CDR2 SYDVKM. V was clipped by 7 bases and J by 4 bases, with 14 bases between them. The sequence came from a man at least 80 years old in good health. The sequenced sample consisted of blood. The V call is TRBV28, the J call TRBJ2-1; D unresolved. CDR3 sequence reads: CASKLAELYNEQFF. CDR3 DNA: TGTGCCAGCAAGCTGGCGGAACTTTACAATGAGCAGTTCTTC.